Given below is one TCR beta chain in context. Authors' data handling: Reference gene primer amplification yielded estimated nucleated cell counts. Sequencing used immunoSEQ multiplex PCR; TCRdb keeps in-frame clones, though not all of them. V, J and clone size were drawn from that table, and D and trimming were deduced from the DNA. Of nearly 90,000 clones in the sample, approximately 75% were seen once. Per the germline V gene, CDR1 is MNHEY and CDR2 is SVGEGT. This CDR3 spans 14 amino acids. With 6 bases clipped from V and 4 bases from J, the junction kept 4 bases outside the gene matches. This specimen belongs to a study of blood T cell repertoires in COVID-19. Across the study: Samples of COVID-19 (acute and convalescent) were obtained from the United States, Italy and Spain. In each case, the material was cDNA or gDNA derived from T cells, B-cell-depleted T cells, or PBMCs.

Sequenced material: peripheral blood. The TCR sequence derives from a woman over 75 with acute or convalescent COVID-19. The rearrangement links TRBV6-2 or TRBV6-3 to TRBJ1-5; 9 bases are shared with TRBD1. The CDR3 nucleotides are TGTGCCAGCAGCCGACAGGGGGGGAATCAGCCCCAGCATTTT. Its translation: CASSRQGGNQPQHF.